What follows is one T cell receptor beta chain and its context. The data were obtained in a study of identical twins. From germline, CDR1 is LNHNV and CDR2 YYDKDF (reference sequence). This CDR3 has 19 residues. Trimming removed 0 bases from V and 4 bases from J, with 19 bases in between. One entry per CDR3 protein, called by TCRdb with MiXCR from the 5' RACE reads. The table shows about 520,000 distinct CDR3 sequences, with about 20% occurring only once. The data also belong to a second study, concerning T cells expressing NK-cell markers. From that second work: It was sorted CD3+CD56+NKG2C+, CD3+CD56+NKG2C- and CD3+CD56-NKG2C+ T cells that supplied the TCR beta repertoires. Among CD8+ T cells from over 5 donors, dominant NKG2C+ clonotypes accounted for roughly 1.0-7.0%. The study did not resolve the HCMV specificity of expanded NKG2C+ T cell clones.

This TCR was recovered from a woman aged 18-29 years in good health. The J gene is TRBJ2-6, the V gene TRBV15; D is possibly TRBD1 or TRBD2 (5 bases each). Sequencing input: CD4+ T cells sorted from blood. For the CDR3, the DNA is TGTGCCACCAGCAGAGATCTAGCCAGGGTATTGAAGGGGGCCAACGTCCTGACTTTC. It encodes CATSRDLARVLKGANVLTF.